Given below is one TCR beta chain in context. The CDR3 sequence is 11 residues long. V was cut by 5 bases and J by 5 bases, with 8 bases left in between. The germline V gene has CDR1 DFQATT and CDR2 SNEGSKA (reference sequence). The sample comes from a study of neoadjuvant anti-PD-1 for oral cavity cancer. PBMC libraries mostly used 450 to 600 ng of input genomic DNA, with six replicates per sample. Assay: immunoSEQ multiplex PCR; the TCRdb copy retains only in-frame clones and omits some. The top ten clones hold more than 3% of a sample with tens of thousands of clones, over 70% of them seen once. This receptor was taken from a person aged 35-79 years with oral cavity squamous cell carcinoma. V gene TRBV20-1 combines with J gene TRBJ2-3, with D uncertain. The sequencing used PBMCs, collected before nivolumab (anti-PD-1) treatment. The CDR3 protein is CSAELKDTQYF. CDR3 coding DNA: TGCAGTGCTGAGCTAAAAGATACGCAGTATTTT.